This T cell receptor beta chain was sequenced in a study of PD-1 blockade in classical Hodgkin lymphoma. The study, taken as a whole, reports: Repertoire differences lack defined causes, possibly disease activity or prior therapy. Reports indicated that newly diagnosed patients had lower baseline TCR diversity than healthy donors did.

The table came from immunoSEQ multiplex PCR; TCRdb's copy has only in-frame clones and leaves some out. The sample shows some 41,000 clones, about 90% of them seen only once. As for this clone: No antigen is known for it.

With no exception, relapse followed autologous stem cell transplantation in all patients, and brentuximab vedotin exposure varied. This CDR3 contains 16 residues. Trimming shortened V by 10 bases and J by 2 bases, and 22 bases separated the two germline ends. Looked up from germline, CDR1 is LNHDA and CDR2 is SQIVND (reference sequence). This clonotype originated in a human donor with classical Hodgkin lymphoma. The rearrangement joins TRBV19 to TRBJ2-3; perhaps TRBD1 as D (6 bases). The sequencing used peripheral blood mononuclear cells (PBMCs), collected before the second cycle of nivolumab. The CDR3 DNA reads as TGTGCCACCACGCGGTGGGGGCAGGTGGACACAGATACGCAGTATTTT. This sequence encodes CATTRWGQVDTDTQYF. The complete variable domain, with remaining parts taken from reference TRBV19 and TRBJ2-3, reads DGGITQSPKYLFRKEGQNVTLSCEQNLNHDAMYWYRQDPGQGLRLIYYSQIVNDFQKGDIAEGYSVSREKKESFPLTVTSAQKNPTAFYLCATTRWGQVDTDTQYFGPGTRLTVL.